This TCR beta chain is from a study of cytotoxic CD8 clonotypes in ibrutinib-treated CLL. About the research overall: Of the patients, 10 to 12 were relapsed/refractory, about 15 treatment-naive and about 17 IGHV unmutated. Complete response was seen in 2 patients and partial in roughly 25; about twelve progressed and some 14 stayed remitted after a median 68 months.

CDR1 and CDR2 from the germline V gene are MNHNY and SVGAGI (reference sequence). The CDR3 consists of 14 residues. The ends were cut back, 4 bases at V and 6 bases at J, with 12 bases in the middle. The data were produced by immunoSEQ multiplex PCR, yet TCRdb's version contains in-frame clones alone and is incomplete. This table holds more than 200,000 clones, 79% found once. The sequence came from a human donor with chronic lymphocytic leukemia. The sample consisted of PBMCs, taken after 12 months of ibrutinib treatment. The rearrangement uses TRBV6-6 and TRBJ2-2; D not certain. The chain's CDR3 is CASSSDVISGELFF. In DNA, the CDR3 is TGTGCCAGCAGTTCGGACGTGATCTCCGGGGAGCTGTTTTTT.